Listed here are 22 T cell receptor beta chains from one sample, sequenced in a study of T cell responses to AZD1222 COVID-19 vaccine. Sequencing was performed with immunoSEQ multiplex PCR; in TCRdb, only in-frame clones are kept and a portion is missing. Among about 130,000 clones listed, about 86% were seen once. Material: peripheral blood, obtained on day 0 of AZD1222 vaccination. These receptors all come from an adult in good health.

This sequence joins TRBV28 and TRBJ1-1, with 8 bases fitting TRBD1. V dropped 5 bases and J dropped 1; count of bases not matched to a gene: 9. Germline CDR1 MDHEN, CDR2 SYDVKM. The CDR3 extends over 16 amino acids. The CDR3 loop is CASSPPLGQGNTEAFF. CDR3 sequence (DNA): TGTGCCAGCAGTCCACCCCTTGGACAGGGGAACACTGAAGCTTTCTTT.

This clone was found a few times. This rearrangement joins TRBV19 to TRBJ2-7, with a tentative D call TRBD1 (6 bases). This CDR3 contains 13 residues. V lost 6 bases and J 2 bases, leaving 11 bases between the germline ends. Germline CDR1 reads LNHDA; CDR2 reads SQIVND (reference sequence). The CDR3 sequence is CASRRTETYEQYF. The CDR3 DNA reads TGTGCCAGTAGGCGGACAGAAACCTACGAGCAGTACTTC.

This chain connects TRBV5-1 to TRBJ2-1; D ambiguous. Trimming shortened V by 0 bases and J by 10 bases, and 11 bases separated the two germline ends. The CDR3 contains 13 residues. Germline-derived CDR1 and CDR2 are SGHRS and YFSETQ. The CDR3 loop is CASSLGYGGEQFF. The CDR3 DNA follows: TGCGCCAGCAGCTTGGGATATGGTGGCGAGCAGTTCTTC.

The V and J genes are TRBV9 and TRBJ2-1; 7 bases line up with TRBD2. The CDR3 has 16 amino acids. The germline gives CDR1 SGDLS, CDR2 YYNGEE. The V segment lost 4 bases and the J segment 2 bases; nucleotides outside the gene matches: 9. CDR3 region: CASSILPGGAYNEQFF. The CDR3 region has the DNA TGTGCCAGCAGCATCCTACCTGGGGGGGCCTACAATGAGCAGTTCTTC.

The chain couples TRBV6-5 to TRBJ1-2; 9 bases align to TRBD1. Germline V CDR1 and CDR2: MNHEY, SVGAGI. This CDR3 has 13 amino acids. Germline trimming cut 6 bases from V and 7 bases from J; bases unmatched to any gene: 6. The chain's CDR3 is CASSYTGGSGYTF. The CDR3 DNA follows: TGTGCCAGCAGCTATACAGGGGGCAGTGGCTACACCTTC.

The chain recombines TRBV2 with TRBJ1-2, with 8 nucleotides matching TRBD1. This CDR3 has 14 residues. Per the germline V gene, CDR1 is SNHLY and CDR2 is FYNNEI. V lost 6 bases and J lost 0; bases outside the gene matches: 3. CDR3 region: CASRRDRPNYGYTF. The CDR3 region has the DNA TGTGCCAGCAGGAGGGACAGGCCTAACTATGGCTACACCTTC. The full variable domain, its missing parts supplied by reference TRBV2 and TRBJ1-2, is EPEVTQTPSHQVTQMGQEVILRCVPISNHLYFYWYRQILGQKVEFLVSFYNNEISEKSEIFDDQFSVERPDGSNFTLKIRSTKLEDSAMYFCASRRDRPNYGYTFGSGTRLTVV.

This chain joins TRBV27 and TRBJ2-2; 8 positions agree with TRBD1. Germline CDR1 is MNHEY and CDR2 is SMNVEV (reference sequence). Trimming at V came to 5 bases and at J to 6 bases, leaving 20 bases not matched to a gene. The CDR3 extends over 19 amino acids. The CDR3 coding sequence is TGTGCCAGCAGTCTATTCGGACAGGGACGGGTATATTATGCCGGGGAGCTGTTTTTT. Its translation is CASSLFGQGRVYYAGELFF.

The V call is TRBV5-5, the J call TRBJ2-7; D call uncertain. Looked up from germline, CDR1 is SGHKS and CDR2 is YYEKEE (reference sequence). CDR3 length: 15 amino acids. V gave up 1 base and J gave up 5 bases, with 16 bases separating them. CDR3 coding DNA: TGTGCCAGCAGCTTGATTGGCCGAAACCACCACGAGCAGTACTTC. Its translation is CASSLIGRNHHEQYF.

The V call is TRBV7-8, the J call TRBJ2-1, with 8 bases that match TRBD2. Germline CDR1 reads SGHVS; CDR2 reads FQNEAQ. After removal of 4 bases from V and 1 base from J, the junction contained 3 bases not matched to a gene. The length of the CDR3 is 15 residues. The CDR3 spells CASSWRGDSYNEQFF. Written as DNA, the CDR3 is TGTGCCAGCAGCTGGCGGGGGGATTCCTACAATGAGCAGTTCTTC.

This chain joins TRBV5-1 and TRBJ1-2; TRBD1 is a possible D gene (5 bases). V was cut by 0 bases and J by 5 bases, with 14 bases left in between. Germline V gene sequence: CDR1 SGHRS, CDR2 YFSETQ. The CDR3 consists of 15 residues. As DNA, the CDR3 is TGCGCCAGCAGCTTGGATGGGGCAAGCGGGTATGGCTACACCTTC. Translation: CASSLDGASGYGYTF.

The J gene is TRBJ2-1, the V gene TRBV5-6; D remains ambiguous. Trimming left V 2 bases short and J 8 bases short, with 11 bases between. CDR3 length: 13 residues. Germline CDR1 and CDR2: SGHDT and YYEEEE. Here the CDR3 DNA reads TGTGCCAGCAGCTTATTGGAATCCCATGAGCAGTTCTTC. Encoded protein: CASSLLESHEQFF.

V and J are TRBV2 and TRBJ2-1; 14 nucleotides align to TRBD2. The CDR3 length is 17 residues. The V gene's germline CDR1 is SNHLY and CDR2 FYNNEI. The V gene end was trimmed by 8 bases and the J gene end by 5 bases; junction bases not matched to a gene: 11. The CDR3 loop is CASSEGLAGGGNNEQFF. CDR3 nucleotides: TGTGCCAGCTCTGAAGGACTAGCGGGAGGCGGGAACAATGAGCAGTTCTTC.

J is TRBJ1-1 and V is TRBV7-6; D ambiguous. Trimming pared 5 bases from V and 5 bases from J, leaving 18 bases between. The CDR3 consists of 15 residues. Germline-derived CDR1 and CDR2 are SGHVS and FNYEAQ. The CDR3 sequence: CASSAQGRIVTEAFF. DNA of the CDR3: TGTGCCAGCAGCGCCCAAGGACGGATCGTAACTGAAGCTTTCTTT.

V is TRBV7-2 and J is TRBJ2-7; D is unresolved. Germline V gene lookup returns CDR1 SGHTA and CDR2 FQGNSA. The CDR3 consists of 15 residues. V shed 4 bases and J shed 2 bases, with 15 bases lying between them. CDR3 residues: CASSSELHTTYEQYF. CDR3 nucleotides: TGTGCCAGCAGCTCAGAGCTGCATACCACCTACGAGCAGTACTTC.

The CDR3 coding sequence is TGTGCCAGCAGCCCAAACCGGGACAGGGGGGCGATCACCATGTACGAGCAGTACTTC. Its translation is CASSPNRDRGAITMYEQYF. The V and J genes are TRBV3-1 (or the pseudogene TRBV3-2) and TRBJ2-7; 11 bases are a match to TRBD1. In germline, CDR1 is LGHDT, CDR2 YNNKEL (reference sequence). The CDR3 contains 19 residues. With 4 bases clipped from V and 4 bases from J, the junction kept 18 bases outside the gene matches.

The rearrangement joins TRBV5-8 to TRBJ1-1; weak D call: TRBD1 (6 bases). Trimming took 4 bases from V and 5 from J, leaving 12 bases between them. The CDR3 spans 13 residues. CDR1 and CDR2 (germline): SGHTS, YDEGEE. The CDR3 here is CASSPQGRTEAFF. Written as DNA, the CDR3 is TGTGCCAGCAGCCCACAGGGACGGACTGAAGCTTTCTTT.

The rearrangement links TRBV30 to TRBJ1-1, with D perhaps TRBD1 (5 bases). Per germline, CDR1 GTSNPN and CDR2 SVGIG (reference sequence). V was trimmed by 0 bases and J by 5 bases, leaving 16 bases between them. The CDR3 length is 15 residues. As DNA, the CDR3 is TGTGCCTGGAGTGTCCCCCGGGGGGGGTGGACTGAAGCTTTCTTT. Amino acid sequence: CAWSVPRGGWTEAFF.

The chain links TRBV28 to TRBJ1-6, with TRBD1 identical over 9 bases. The CDR3 extends over 15 amino acids. Germline V gives CDR1 MDHEN, CDR2 SYDVKM. After removal of 5 bases from V and 6 bases from J, the junction contained 5 bases not matched to a gene. CDR3 in DNA: TGTGCCAGCAGTCCCCCGGGACAGGGTAATTCACCCCTCCACTTT. The encoded protein is CASSPPGQGNSPLHF.

This chain joins TRBV7-3 and TRBJ2-1; weak D call: TRBD2 (6 bases). This CDR3 region has 15 residues. Trimming cost V 2 bases and J 7 bases, with 15 bases left between them. From germline, CDR1 is SGHTA and CDR2 FQGTGA. For the CDR3, the DNA is TGTGCCAGCAGCTTACCCAGGGACTCGCGGAATGAGCAGTTCTTC. This sequence encodes CASSLPRDSRNEQFF.

J is TRBJ2-7 and V is TRBV7-2, with TRBD1 identical over 7 bases. CDR1 is SGHTA, CDR2 FQGNSA, per germline. This CDR3 spans 15 amino acids. V lost 5 bases, J lost 2 bases, and 9 bases stayed unmatched. The CDR3 reads CASSQTTGFPYEQYF. The CDR3 DNA reads TGTGCCAGCAGCCAAACGACAGGGTTTCCCTACGAGCAGTACTTC. The whole variable domain, remainder taken from reference TRBV7-2 and TRBJ2-7, is GAGVSQSPSNKVTEKGKDVELRCDPISGHTALYWYRQSLGQGLEFLIYFQGNSAPDKSGLPSDRFSAERTGGSVSTLTIQRTQQEDSAVYLCASSQTTGFPYEQYFGPGTRLTVT.

The chain couples TRBV7-2 to TRBJ1-1; D possibly corresponds to TRBD1 (5 bases). The V gene's germline CDR1 is SGHTA and CDR2 FQGNSA. The CDR3 totals 14 residues. The V and J ends lost 2 bases and 6 bases respectively, with 13 bases between them. The CDR3 sequence: CASSLQGDRAEAFF. The CDR3 region has the DNA TGTGCCAGCAGCTTACAGGGAGATAGGGCTGAAGCTTTCTTT.

The chain uses TRBV27 and TRBJ2-2; 9 nucleotides agree with TRBD1. This CDR3 has 15 residues. Trimming at V came to 5 bases and at J to 5 bases, leaving 6 bases not matched to a gene. The V gene's germline CDR1 is MNHEY and CDR2 SMNVEV (reference sequence). In nucleotides, the CDR3 is TGTGCCAGCAGTCTCGGACAGGGGTATACCGGGGAGCTGTTTTTT. Encoded protein: CASSLGQGYTGELFF.